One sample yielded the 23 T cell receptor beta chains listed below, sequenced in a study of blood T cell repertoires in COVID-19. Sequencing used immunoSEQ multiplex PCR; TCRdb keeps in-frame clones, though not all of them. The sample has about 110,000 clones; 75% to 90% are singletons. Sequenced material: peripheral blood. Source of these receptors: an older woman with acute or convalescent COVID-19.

The CDR3 is CASKLTGIYNEQFF. CDR3 bases: TGTGCCAGCAAACTGACGGGAATCTACAATGAGCAGTTCTTC. This chain links TRBV6-5 with TRBJ2-1, with D maybe TRBD2 (5 bases). The germline V gene has CDR1 MNHEY and CDR2 SVGAGI. V was pared by 7 bases and J by 3 bases, with 13 bases between. The CDR3 sequence is 14 residues long.

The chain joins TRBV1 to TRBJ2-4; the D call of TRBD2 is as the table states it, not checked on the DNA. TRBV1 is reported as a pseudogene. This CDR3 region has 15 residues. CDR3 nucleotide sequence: TGCACCAGCAGCCCACCCCCCCGGGGGACAAACATTCAGTACTTC. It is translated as CTSSPPPRGTNIQYF.

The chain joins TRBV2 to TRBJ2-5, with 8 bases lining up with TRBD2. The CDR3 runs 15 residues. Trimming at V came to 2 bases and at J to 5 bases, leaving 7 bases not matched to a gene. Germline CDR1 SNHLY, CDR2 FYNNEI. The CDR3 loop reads CASSERAGGVETQYF. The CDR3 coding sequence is TGTGCCAGCAGTGAACGGGCGGGGGGAGTGGAGACCCAGTACTTC.

Written as DNA, the CDR3 is TGTGCCAGCAGTCCTCAGGGAACTACGGCTTTCTTT. It encodes CASSPQGTTAFF. This rearrangement joins TRBV5-8 to TRBJ1-1, with D possibly matching TRBD1 (5 bases). With 5 bases removed from V and 11 bases from J, the gap between germline ends came to 16 bases. The germline CDR1 and CDR2 sequences are SGHTS and YDEGEE. The CDR3 covers 12 residues.

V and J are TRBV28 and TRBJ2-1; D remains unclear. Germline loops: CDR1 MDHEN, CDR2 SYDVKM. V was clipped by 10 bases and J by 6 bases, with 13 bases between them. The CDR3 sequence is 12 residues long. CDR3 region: CANRRAGNEQFF. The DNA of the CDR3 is TGTGCCAACCGCCGAGCCGGCAATGAGCAGTTCTTC. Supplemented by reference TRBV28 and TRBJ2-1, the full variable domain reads DVKVTQSSRYLVKRTGEKVFLECVQDMDHENMFWYRQDPGLGLRLIYFSYDVKMKEKGDIPEGYSVSREKKERFSLILESASTNQTSMYLCANRRAGNEQFFGPGTRLTVL.

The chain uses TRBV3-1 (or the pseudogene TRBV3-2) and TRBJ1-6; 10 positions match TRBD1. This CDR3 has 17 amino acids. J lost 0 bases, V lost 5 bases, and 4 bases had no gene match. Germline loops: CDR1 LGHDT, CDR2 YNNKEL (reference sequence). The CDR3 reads CASSAGQGSSYNSPLHF. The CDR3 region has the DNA TGTGCCAGCAGCGCGGGACAGGGGAGCTCCTATAATTCACCCCTCCACTTT.

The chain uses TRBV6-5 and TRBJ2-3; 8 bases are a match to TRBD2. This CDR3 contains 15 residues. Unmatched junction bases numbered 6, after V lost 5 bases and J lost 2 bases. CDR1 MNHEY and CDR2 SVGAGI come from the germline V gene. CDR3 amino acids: CASSLLAGPTDTQYF. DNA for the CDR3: TGTGCCAGCAGTCTTCTAGCGGGCCCCACAGATACGCAGTATTTT.

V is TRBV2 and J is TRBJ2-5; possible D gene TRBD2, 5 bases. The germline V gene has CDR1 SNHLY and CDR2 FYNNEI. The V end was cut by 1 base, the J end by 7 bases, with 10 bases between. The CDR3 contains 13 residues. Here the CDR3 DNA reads TGTGCCAGCAGTGAAGAGGCGGGTAGGACCCAGTACTTC. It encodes CASSEEAGRTQYF.

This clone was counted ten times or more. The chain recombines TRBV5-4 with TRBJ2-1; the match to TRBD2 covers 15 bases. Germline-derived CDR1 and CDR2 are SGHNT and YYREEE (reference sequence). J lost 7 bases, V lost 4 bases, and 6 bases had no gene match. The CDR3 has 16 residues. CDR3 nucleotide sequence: TGTGCCAGCAGCCAGGGACTAGCGGGAGGTGAAAATGAGCAGTTCTTC. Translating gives CASSQGLAGGENEQFF.

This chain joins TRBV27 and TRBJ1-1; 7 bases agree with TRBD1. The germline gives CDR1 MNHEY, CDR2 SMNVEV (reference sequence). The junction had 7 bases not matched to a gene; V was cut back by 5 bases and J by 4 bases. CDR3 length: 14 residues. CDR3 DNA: TGTGCCAGCAGTCCGGACAGGCTTCTCACTGAAGCTTTCTTT. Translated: CASSPDRLLTEAFF.

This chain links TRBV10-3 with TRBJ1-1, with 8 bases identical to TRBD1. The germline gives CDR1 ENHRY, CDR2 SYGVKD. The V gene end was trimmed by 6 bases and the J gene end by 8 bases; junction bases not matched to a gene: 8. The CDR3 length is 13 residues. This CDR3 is CAISASRDREAFF. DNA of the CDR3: TGTGCCATCAGCGCCAGCCGGGACAGGGAAGCTTTCTTT.

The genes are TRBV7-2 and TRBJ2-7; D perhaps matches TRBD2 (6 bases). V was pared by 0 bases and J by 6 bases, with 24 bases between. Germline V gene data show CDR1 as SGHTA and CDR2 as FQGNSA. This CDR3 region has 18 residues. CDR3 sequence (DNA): TGTGCCAGCAGCTTAGCTCATGGAGGGACGCGCCGCCGGGGCGAGCAGTACTTC. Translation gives CASSLAHGGTRRRGEQYF.

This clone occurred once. The CDR3 nucleotides read TGTGCCAGCAGAAGGGGGGGGGATGGCACTGAAGCTTTCTTT. This sequence encodes CASRRGGDGTEAFF. The chain carries TRBV3-1 (or the pseudogene TRBV3-2) and TRBJ1-1; maybe TRBD1 (6 bases). The CDR3 totals 14 residues. V was shortened by 6 bases and J by 4 bases, with 15 bases between the two germline ends. The V gene's germline CDR1 is LGHDT and CDR2 YNNKEL (reference sequence).

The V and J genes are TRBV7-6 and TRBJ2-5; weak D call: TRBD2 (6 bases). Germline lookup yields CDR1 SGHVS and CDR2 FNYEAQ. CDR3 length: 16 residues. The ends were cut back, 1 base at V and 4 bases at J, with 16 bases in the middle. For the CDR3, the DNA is TGTGCCAGCAGCTTAGGAGGAGGGGTTGGAGGAGAGACCCAGTACTTC. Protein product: CASSLGGGVGGETQYF.

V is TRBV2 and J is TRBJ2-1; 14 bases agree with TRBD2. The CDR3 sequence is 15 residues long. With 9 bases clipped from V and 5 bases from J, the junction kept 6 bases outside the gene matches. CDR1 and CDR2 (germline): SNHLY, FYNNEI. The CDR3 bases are TGTGCCAGGACTAGCGGGAGGGGACTCGACAATGAGCAGTTCTTC. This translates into CARTSGRGLDNEQFF. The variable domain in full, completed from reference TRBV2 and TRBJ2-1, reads EPEVTQTPSHQVTQMGQEVILRCVPISNHLYFYWYRQILGQKVEFLVSFYNNEISEKSEIFDDQFSVERPDGSNFTLKIRSTKLEDSAMYFCARTSGRGLDNEQFFGPGTRLTVL.

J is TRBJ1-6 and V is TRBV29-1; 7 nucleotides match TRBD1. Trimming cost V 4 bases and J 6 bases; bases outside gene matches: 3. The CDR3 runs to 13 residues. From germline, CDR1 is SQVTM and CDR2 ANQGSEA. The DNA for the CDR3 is TGCAGCGTTGCGGCAGGGGGTAATTCACCCCTCCACTTT. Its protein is CSVAAGGNSPLHF.

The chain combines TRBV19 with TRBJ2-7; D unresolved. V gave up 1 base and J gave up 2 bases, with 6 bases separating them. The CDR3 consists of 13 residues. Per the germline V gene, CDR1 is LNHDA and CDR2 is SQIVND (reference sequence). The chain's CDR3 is CASSIAGAYEQYF. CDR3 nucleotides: TGTGCCAGTAGTATAGCAGGCGCCTACGAGCAGTACTTC.

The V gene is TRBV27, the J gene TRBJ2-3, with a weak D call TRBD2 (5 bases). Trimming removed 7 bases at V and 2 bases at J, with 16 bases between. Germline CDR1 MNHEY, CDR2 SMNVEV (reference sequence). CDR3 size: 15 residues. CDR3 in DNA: TGTGCCAGCACCTACGCCCGGGGAAACACAGATACGCAGTATTTT. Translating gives CASTYARGNTDTQYF.

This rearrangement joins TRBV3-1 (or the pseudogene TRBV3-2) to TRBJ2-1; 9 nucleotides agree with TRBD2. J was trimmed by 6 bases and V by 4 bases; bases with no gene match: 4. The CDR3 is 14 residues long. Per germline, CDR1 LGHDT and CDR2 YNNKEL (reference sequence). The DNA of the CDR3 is TGTGCCAGCAGCCGTAGCGGGAGAGGCAATGAGCAGTTCTTC. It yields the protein CASSRSGRGNEQFF.

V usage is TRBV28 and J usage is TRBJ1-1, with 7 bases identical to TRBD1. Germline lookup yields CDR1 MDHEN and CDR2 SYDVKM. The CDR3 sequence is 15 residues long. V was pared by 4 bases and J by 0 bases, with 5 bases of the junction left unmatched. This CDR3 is CASSSPGQLNTEAFF. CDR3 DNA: TGTGCCAGCAGTTCCCCGGGACAGCTGAACACTGAAGCTTTCTTT.

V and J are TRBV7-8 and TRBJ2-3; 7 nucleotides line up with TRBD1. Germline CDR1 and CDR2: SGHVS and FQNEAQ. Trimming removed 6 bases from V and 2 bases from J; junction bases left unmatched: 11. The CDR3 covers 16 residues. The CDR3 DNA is TGTGCCAGCAGGGTACAGGGGAGCGAGGCCACAGATACGCAGTATTTT. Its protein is CASRVQGSEATDTQYF.

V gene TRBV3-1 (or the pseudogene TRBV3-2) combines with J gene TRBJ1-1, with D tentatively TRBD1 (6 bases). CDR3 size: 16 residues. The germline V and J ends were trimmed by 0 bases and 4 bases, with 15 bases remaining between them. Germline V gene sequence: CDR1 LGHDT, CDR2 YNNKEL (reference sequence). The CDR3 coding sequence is TGTGCCAGCAGCCAAGAGGTTTTGGGGGCTAGCACTGAAGCTTTCTTT. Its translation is CASSQEVLGASTEAFF.

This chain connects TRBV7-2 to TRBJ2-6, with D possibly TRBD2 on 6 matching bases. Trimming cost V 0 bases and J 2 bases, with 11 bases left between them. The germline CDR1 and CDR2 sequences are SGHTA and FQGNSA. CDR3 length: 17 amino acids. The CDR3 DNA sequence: TGTGCCAGCAGCTTAGCCGGTCCGGGAGCTGGGGCCAACGTCCTGACTTTC. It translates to CASSLAGPGAGANVLTF.